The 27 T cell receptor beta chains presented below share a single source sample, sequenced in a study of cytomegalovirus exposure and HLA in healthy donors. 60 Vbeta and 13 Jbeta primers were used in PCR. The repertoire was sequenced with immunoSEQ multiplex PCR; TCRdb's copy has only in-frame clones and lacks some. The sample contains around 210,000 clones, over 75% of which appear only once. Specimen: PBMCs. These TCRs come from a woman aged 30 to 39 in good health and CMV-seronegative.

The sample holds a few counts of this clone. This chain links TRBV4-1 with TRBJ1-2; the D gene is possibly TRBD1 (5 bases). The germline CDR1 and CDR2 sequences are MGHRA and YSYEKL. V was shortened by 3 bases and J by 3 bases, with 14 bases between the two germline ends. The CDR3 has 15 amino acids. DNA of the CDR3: TGCGCCAGCAGCCATCCCCAGGGTCGGGACTATGGCTACACCTTC. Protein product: CASSHPQGRDYGYTF.

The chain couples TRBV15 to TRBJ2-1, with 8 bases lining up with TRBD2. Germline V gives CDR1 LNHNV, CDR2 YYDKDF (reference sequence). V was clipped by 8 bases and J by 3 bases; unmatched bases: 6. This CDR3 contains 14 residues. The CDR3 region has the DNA TGTGCCACCCTCAGGACTAGCAACTACAATGAGCAGTTCTTC. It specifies CATLRTSNYNEQFF.

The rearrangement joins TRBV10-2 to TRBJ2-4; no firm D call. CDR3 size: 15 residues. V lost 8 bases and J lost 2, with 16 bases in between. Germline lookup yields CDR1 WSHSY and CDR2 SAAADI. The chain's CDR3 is CASPVKSTPKNIQYF. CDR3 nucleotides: TGCGCCAGCCCGGTTAAGTCCACCCCCAAAAACATTCAGTACTTC.

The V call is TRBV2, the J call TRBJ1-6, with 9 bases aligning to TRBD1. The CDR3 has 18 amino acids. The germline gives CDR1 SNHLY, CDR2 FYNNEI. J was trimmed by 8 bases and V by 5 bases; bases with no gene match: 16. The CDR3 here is CASSHTGGTTPLDSPLHF. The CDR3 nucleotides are TGTGCCAGCAGTCACACAGGGGGCACTACTCCTTTGGATTCACCCCTCCACTTT. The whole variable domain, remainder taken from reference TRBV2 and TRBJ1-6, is EPEVTQTPSHQVTQMGQEVILRCVPISNHLYFYWYRQILGQKVEFLVSFYNNEISEKSEIFDDQFSVERPDGSNFTLKIRSTKLEDSAMYFCASSHTGGTTPLDSPLHFGNGTRLTVT.

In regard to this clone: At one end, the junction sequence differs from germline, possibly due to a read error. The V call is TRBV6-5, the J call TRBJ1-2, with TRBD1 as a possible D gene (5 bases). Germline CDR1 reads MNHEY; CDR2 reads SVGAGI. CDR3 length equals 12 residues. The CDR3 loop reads CASSYGADGYPF. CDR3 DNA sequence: TGTGCCAGCAGTTATGGGGCAGATGGCTACCCCTTC.

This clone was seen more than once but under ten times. CDR3 protein: CASSLQGTNTGELFF. CDR3 nucleotide sequence: TGCGCCAGCAGCTTACAGGGGACAAACACCGGGGAGCTGTTTTTT. This chain connects TRBV5-1 to TRBJ2-2, with 7 bases fitting TRBD1. Per the germline V gene, CDR1 is SGHRS and CDR2 is YFSETQ. The junction had 3 bases not matched to a gene; V was cut back by 2 bases and J by 2 bases. This CDR3 comprises 15 residues.

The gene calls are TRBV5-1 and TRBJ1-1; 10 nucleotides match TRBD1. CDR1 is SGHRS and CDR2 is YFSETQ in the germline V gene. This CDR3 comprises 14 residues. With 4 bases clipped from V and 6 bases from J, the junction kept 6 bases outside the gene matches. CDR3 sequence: CASSHGQGGSEAFF. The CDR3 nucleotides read TGCGCCAGCAGCCATGGACAGGGGGGGTCTGAAGCTTTCTTT.

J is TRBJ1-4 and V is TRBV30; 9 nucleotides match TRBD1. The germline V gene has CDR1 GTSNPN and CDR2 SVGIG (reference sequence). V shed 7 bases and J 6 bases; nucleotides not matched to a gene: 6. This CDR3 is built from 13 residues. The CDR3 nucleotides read TGTGCCTTACAGACAGGGGGAGATGAAAAACTGTTTTTT. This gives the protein CALQTGGDEKLFF.

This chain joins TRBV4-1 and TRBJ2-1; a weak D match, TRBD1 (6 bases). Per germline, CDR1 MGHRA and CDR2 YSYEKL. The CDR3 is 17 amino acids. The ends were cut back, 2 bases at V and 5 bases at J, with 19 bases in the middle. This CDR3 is CASSQHWGQGPHNEQFF. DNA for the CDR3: TGCGCCAGCAGCCAACACTGGGGGCAGGGACCCCACAATGAGCAGTTCTTC.

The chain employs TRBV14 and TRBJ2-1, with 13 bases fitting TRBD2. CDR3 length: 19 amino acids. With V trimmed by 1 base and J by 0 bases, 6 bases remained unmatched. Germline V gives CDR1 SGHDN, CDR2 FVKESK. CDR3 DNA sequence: TGTGCCAGCAGCCAAGCTTCGGGACTAGCGGGAAGCTCCTACAATGAGCAGTTCTTC. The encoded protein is CASSQASGLAGSSYNEQFF.

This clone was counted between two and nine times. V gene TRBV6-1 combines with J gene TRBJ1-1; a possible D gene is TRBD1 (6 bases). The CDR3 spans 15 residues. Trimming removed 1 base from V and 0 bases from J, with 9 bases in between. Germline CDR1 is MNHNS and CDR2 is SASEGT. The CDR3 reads CASSEGGRLNTEAFF. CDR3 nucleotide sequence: TGTGCCAGCAGTGAAGGGGGGCGATTGAACACTGAAGCTTTCTTT.

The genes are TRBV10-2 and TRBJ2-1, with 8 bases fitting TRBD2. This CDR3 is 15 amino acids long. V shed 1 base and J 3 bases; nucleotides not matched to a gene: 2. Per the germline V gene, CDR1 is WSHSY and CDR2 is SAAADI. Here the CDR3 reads CASSELRGGYNEQFF. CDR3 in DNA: TGCGCCAGCAGTGAGTTACGGGGGGGCTACAATGAGCAGTTCTTC.

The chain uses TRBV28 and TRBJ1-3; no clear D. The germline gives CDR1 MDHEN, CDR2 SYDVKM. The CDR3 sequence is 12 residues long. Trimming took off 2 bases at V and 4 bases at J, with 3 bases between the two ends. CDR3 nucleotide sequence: TGTGCCAGCAGTTTACAGGGAAACACCATATATTTT. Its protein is CASSLQGNTIYF.

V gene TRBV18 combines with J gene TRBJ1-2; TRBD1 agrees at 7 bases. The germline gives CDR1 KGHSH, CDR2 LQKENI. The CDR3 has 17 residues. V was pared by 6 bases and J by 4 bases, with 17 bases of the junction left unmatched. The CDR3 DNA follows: TGTGCCAGCTCTAACCGCTTGGGTGACAGGGCAGGCTATGGCTACACCTTC. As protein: CASSNRLGDRAGYGYTF.

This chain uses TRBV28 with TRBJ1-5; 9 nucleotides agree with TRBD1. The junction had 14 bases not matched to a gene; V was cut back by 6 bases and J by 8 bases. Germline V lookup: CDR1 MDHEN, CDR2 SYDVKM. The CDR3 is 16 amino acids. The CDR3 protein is CASRRLDRGRWEPQHF. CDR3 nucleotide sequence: TGTGCCAGCAGGCGACTGGACAGGGGCCGGTGGGAGCCCCAGCATTTT.

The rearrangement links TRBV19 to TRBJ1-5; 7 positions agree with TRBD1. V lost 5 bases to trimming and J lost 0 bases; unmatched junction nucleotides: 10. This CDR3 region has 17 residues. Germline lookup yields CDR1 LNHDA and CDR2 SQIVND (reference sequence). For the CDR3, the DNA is TGTGCCAGTAGTTCCTCATCCGGGACAGATAGCAATCAGCCCCAGCATTTT. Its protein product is CASSSSSGTDSNQPQHF.

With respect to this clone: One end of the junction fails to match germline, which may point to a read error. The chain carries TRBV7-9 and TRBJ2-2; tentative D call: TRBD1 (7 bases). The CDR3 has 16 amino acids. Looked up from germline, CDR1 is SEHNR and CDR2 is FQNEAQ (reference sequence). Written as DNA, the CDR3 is TGTTCCAGCAGCCCCACGGGGGACAGAAGGGCCGGGGAGCTGTTTTTT. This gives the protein CSSSPTGDRRAGELFF. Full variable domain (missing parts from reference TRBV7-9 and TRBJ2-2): DTGVSQNPRHKITKRGQNVTFRCDPISEHNRLYWYRQTLGQGPEFLTYFQNEAQLEKSRLLSDRFSAERPKGSFSTLEIQRTEQGDSAMYLCSSSPTGDRRAGELFFGEGSRLTVL.

CDR3 DNA sequence: TGTGCCAGTAGCCGTCTCGGGGGGCACTTTGGTGAGCAGTTCTTC. Protein: CASSRLGGHFGEQFF. The rearrangement uses TRBV19 and TRBJ2-1; TRBD2 is a possible D gene (7 bases). Trimming left V 6 bases short and J 9 bases short, with 21 bases between. CDR3 length: 15 amino acids. In germline, CDR1 is LNHDA, CDR2 SQIVND (reference sequence).

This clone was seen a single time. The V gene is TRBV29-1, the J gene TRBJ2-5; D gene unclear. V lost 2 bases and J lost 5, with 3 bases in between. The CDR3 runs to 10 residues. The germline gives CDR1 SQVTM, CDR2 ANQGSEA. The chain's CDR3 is CSVEPETQYF. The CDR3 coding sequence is TGCAGCGTTGAACCGGAGACCCAGTACTTC. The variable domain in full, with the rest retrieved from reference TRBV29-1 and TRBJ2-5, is SAVISQKPSRDICQRGTSLTIQCQVDSQVTMMFWYRQQPGQSLTLIATANQGSEATYESGFVIDKFPISRPNLTFSTLTVSNMSPEDSSIYLCSVEPETQYFGPGTRLLVL.

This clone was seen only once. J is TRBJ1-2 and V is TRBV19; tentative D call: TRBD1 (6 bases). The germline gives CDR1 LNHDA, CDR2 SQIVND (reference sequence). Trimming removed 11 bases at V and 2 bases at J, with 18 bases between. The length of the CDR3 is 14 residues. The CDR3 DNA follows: TGTGCCGCGGGGGGCAGGGATTACAACTATGGCTACACCTTC. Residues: CAAGGRDYNYGYTF.

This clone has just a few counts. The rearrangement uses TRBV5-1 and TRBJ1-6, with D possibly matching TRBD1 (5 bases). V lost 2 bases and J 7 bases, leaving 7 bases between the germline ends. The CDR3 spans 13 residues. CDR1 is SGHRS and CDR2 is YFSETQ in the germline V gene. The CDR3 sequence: CASSFQGNSPLHF. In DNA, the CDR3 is TGCGCCAGCAGCTTTCAGGGAAATTCACCCCTCCACTTT. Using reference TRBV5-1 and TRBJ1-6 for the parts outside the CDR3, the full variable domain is KAGVTQTPRYLIKTRGQQVTLSCSPISGHRSVSWYQQTPGQGLQFLFEYFSETQRNKGNFPGRFSGRQFSNSRSEMNVSTLELGDSALYLCASSFQGNSPLHFGNGTRLTVT.

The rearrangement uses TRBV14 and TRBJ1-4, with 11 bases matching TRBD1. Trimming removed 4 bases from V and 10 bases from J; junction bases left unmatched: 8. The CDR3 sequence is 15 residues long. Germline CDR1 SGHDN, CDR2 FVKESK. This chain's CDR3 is CASSPWDRGVGKLFF. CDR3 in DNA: TGTGCCAGCAGCCCCTGGGACAGGGGGGTCGGAAAACTGTTTTTT.

Here the CDR3 reads CAWSNFGGEQYF. The CDR3 DNA is TGTGCCTGGAGTAACTTCGGGGGGGAGCAGTACTTC. V is TRBV30 and J is TRBJ2-7; 7 bases are a match to TRBD2. Trimming removed 2 bases from V and 7 bases from J; junction bases left unmatched: 5. The CDR3 has 12 residues. Germline values: CDR1 GTSNPN, CDR2 SVGIG (reference sequence).

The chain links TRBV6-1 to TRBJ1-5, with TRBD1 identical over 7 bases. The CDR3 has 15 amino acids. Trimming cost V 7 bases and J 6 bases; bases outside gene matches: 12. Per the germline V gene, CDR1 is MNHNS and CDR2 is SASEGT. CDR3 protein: CASTEGAGGGQPQHF. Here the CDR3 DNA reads TGTGCCAGCACCGAAGGGGCAGGGGGAGGTCAGCCCCAGCATTTT.

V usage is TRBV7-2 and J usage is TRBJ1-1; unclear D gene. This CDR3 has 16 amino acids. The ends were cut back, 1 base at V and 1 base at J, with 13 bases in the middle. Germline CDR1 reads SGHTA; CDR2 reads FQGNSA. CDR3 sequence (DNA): TGTGCCAGCAGCTTAGTCTCTTTTGGGCAGAACACTGAAGCTTTCTTT. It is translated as CASSLVSFGQNTEAFF.

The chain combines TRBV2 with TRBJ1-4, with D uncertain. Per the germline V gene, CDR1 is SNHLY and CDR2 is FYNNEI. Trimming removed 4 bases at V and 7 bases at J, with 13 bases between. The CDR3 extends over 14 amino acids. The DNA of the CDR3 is TGTGCCAGCAGTGTGGAGGTCGGTTTTGAAAAACTGTTTTTT. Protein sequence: CASSVEVGFEKLFF.

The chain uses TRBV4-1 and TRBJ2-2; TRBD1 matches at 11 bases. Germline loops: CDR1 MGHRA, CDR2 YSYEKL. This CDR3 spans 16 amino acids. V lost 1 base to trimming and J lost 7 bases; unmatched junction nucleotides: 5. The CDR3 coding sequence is TGCGCCAGCAGCCAAGGGGACAGGGGGTCGGTCGGGGAGCTGTTTTTT. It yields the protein CASSQGDRGSVGELFF.